The clone carrying this TCR beta chain has ten or more counts. Libraries were prepared by immunoSEQ multiplex PCR; TCRdb keeps only in-frame clonotypes and omits some of them. Of about 110,000 clones listed, approximately 90% are singletons. These data belong to a study of cytomegalovirus exposure and HLA in healthy donors. The CDR3 consists of 14 residues. CDR1 and CDR2 (germline): SGHRS, YFSETQ. V shed 3 bases and J 8 bases; nucleotides not matched to a gene: 8. The V and J genes are TRBV5-1 and TRBJ1-2; 9 bases agree with TRBD1. The sequence was obtained from a woman in her twenties or thirties in good health and CMV-seropositive. The specimen sequenced was PBMCs. The CDR3 DNA reads TGCGCCAGCAGCTGGGGGACAGGGTCCAGCGGCTACACCTTC. Translating gives CASSWGTGSSGYTF.